These 14 T cell receptor beta chains share one sample of origin, sequenced in a study of OX40 agonist ivuxolimab in advanced cancers. Only in-frame clones appear in the TCRdb table, and some are missing; sequencing was by immunoSEQ multiplex PCR. Of tens of thousands of clones listed, roughly 87% are singletons. The sequencing here drew on CD4+ or CD8+ T cells sorted from blood, taken in a trial of the OX40 agonist ivuxolimab. The receptors here all came from an adult with an advanced solid tumor such as melanoma, head and neck, liver or kidney cancer.

V gene TRBV4-2 combines with J gene TRBJ1-2; D not resolved. This CDR3 is built from 14 residues. CDR1 and CDR2 from the germline V gene are LGHNA and YNFKEQ. V lost 0 bases and J 6 bases, leaving 11 bases between the germline ends. As DNA, the CDR3 is TGTGCCAGCAGCCAAGATCAAGGCGGGAATGGCTACACCTTC. Amino acid sequence: CASSQDQGGNGYTF.

The rearrangement links TRBV4-1 to TRBJ1-4, with D unclear. CDR1 MGHRA and CDR2 YSYEKL come from the germline V gene. The CDR3 runs 17 residues. V gave up 0 bases and J gave up 0 bases, with 11 bases separating them. CDR3 loop: CASSQDLKRSTNEKLFF. CDR3 nucleotides: TGCGCCAGCAGCCAAGATCTGAAGAGGTCAACTAATGAAAAACTGTTTTTT.

This clone was recorded a few times. This chain connects TRBV6-1 to TRBJ2-2, with 8 positions matching TRBD2. V lost 7 bases and J lost 3; bases outside the gene matches: 7. This CDR3 is 15 amino acids long. From germline, CDR1 is MNHNS and CDR2 SASEGT. CDR3 sequence: CASKIRGGDTGELFF. The CDR3 DNA sequence: TGTGCCAGCAAGATACGGGGGGGCGACACCGGGGAGCTGTTTTTT.

CDR3 sequence reads: CASSLDTGMNTEAFF. DNA of the CDR3: TGTGCCAGCAGCTTAGACACAGGGATGAACACTGAAGCTTTCTTT. This chain uses TRBV7-9 with TRBJ1-1, with D perhaps TRBD1 (6 bases). The germline V and J ends were trimmed by 1 base and 0 bases, with 9 bases remaining between them. CDR3 length: 15 residues. Germline CDR1 SEHNR, CDR2 FQNEAQ (reference sequence).

This clone appeared a single time. The CDR3 region has the DNA TGTGCCAGCAGGCCCAGGGCCGGCGGGGGCACTGAAGCTTTCTTT. Translating gives CASRPRAGGGTEAFF. The rearrangement uses TRBV2 and TRBJ1-1; possible D gene TRBD1, 5 bases. V lost 6 bases and J 4 bases, leaving 18 bases between the germline ends. Germline lookup yields CDR1 SNHLY and CDR2 FYNNEI. The CDR3 spans 15 residues.

The CDR3 DNA is TGTGCCAGCATGGGGAAGACAGCTTCCTACGAGCAGTACTTC. It translates to CASMGKTASYEQYF. The chain uses TRBV2 and TRBJ2-7; D might be TRBD1 (5 bases). Trimming pared 7 bases from V and 1 base from J, leaving 14 bases between. The CDR3 runs to 14 residues. In germline, CDR1 is SNHLY, CDR2 FYNNEI.

The V call is TRBV6-5, the J call TRBJ1-2, with D perhaps TRBD1 (5 bases). The CDR3 contains 15 residues. V was trimmed by 4 bases and J by 8 bases, leaving 20 bases between them. CDR1 and CDR2 (germline): MNHEY, SVGAGI. The DNA of the CDR3 is TGTGCCAGCAGTTCCTCGACCGCAGGGAGCGGAGGCTACACCTTC. This encodes CASSSSTAGSGGYTF.

The gene calls are TRBV12-5 and TRBJ1-3; TRBD1 aligns across 8 bases. Germline V gives CDR1 LGHNT, CDR2 FRNRAP. This CDR3 has 15 amino acids. Unmatched junction bases numbered 5, after V lost 5 bases and J lost 2 bases. The CDR3 region has the DNA TGTGCTAGTGGTCCCGGGACAGGCACTGGAAACACCATATATTTT. This encodes CASGPGTGTGNTIYF.

The chain links TRBV30 to TRBJ2-6; 8 bases fit TRBD1. V lost 3 bases and J lost 4; bases outside the gene matches: 5. Germline V lookup: CDR1 GTSNPN, CDR2 SVGIG (reference sequence). This CDR3 has 15 amino acids. The CDR3 nucleotides are TGTGCCTGGAGCGAGACAGGGGTCGGGGCCAACGTCCTGACTTTC. This translates into CAWSETGVGANVLTF.

Note on this clone: One end of the junction does not line up with germline, which may come from a read error. Here the CDR3 DNA reads TGCAGCGCTAGCGGGGGGAGCGAGCAGTACTTC. Amino acids: CSASGGSEQYF. This chain connects TRBV20-1 to TRBJ2-7, with TRBD2 matching over 11 bases. Germline values: CDR1 DFQATT, CDR2 SNEGSKA (reference sequence). The CDR3 has 11 residues.

The V gene is TRBV5-1, the J gene TRBJ2-3, with 8 bases matching TRBD2. Unmatched junction bases numbered 14, after V lost 6 bases and J lost 2 bases. The CDR3 spans 17 residues. Germline V lookup: CDR1 SGHRS, CDR2 YFSETQ. CDR3 bases: TGCGCCAGCACCTCTGGTCACGGACTAGCCCCCACAGATACGCAGTATTTT. This sequence encodes CASTSGHGLAPTDTQYF.

Only one count was recorded for this clone. The V call is TRBV18, the J call TRBJ1-6; a possible D gene is TRBD1 (6 bases). The CDR3 runs 14 residues. Trimming took off 5 bases at V and 7 bases at J, with 12 bases between the two ends. Germline-derived CDR1 and CDR2 are KGHSH and LQKENI. The CDR3 nucleotides are TGTGCCAGCTCAATAGACAGGTTCAATTCACCCCTCCACTTT. It encodes CASSIDRFNSPLHF. The full variable domain, with the rest looked up from reference TRBV18 and TRBJ1-6, is NAGVMQNPRHLVRRRGQEARLRCSPMKGHSHVYWYRQLPEEGLKFMVYLQKENIIDESGMPKERFSAEFPKEGPSILRIQQVVRGDSAAYFCASSIDRFNSPLHFGNGTRLTVT.

This clone turned up a few times. The chain combines TRBV6-6 with TRBJ2-1; 9 nucleotides line up with TRBD2. Germline V gives CDR1 MNHNY, CDR2 SVGAGI (reference sequence). This CDR3 is 15 amino acids long. Trimming took 2 bases from V and 6 from J; bases not matched to a gene: 5. As DNA, the CDR3 is TGTGCCAGCAGTTACGCGGCGGGGGGGAGCAATGAGCAGTTCTTC. Amino acids: CASSYAAGGSNEQFF.

The chain uses TRBV27 and TRBJ1-5, with D possibly matching TRBD1 (6 bases). The ends were cut back, 2 bases at V and 6 bases at J, with 11 bases in the middle. CDR3 length: 14 amino acids. Per germline, CDR1 MNHEY and CDR2 SMNVEV (reference sequence). CDR3 in amino acids: CASSLMGGGQPQHF. As DNA, the CDR3 is TGTGCCAGCAGTTTAATGGGAGGGGGTCAGCCCCAGCATTTT.